The 4 T cell receptor beta chains below all came from one sample that was sequenced in a study of T-cell reconstitution after alpha-beta-depleted transplantation in children. Unique molecular identifiers were incorporated when the TCRbeta library was constructed. TCRdb reanalysed the PCR reads using MiXCR and keeps one entry per CDR3 protein. This table has some 310,000 distinct CDR3 sequences, around 25% appearing once. Sequencing was performed on PBMCs, mostly from graft donor cells, taken 180 days after TCRalphabeta/CD19-depleted stem cell transplant. The receptors originated from a male patient younger than 18 who had a stem cell transplant for acute lymphoblastic leukemia, so the T cells may come from the graft donor.

This clonotype was counted between two and nine times. This chain uses TRBV28 with TRBJ1-1; no clear D gene. This CDR3 is 15 amino acids long. The V and J ends lost 1 base and 2 bases respectively, with 11 bases between them. Looked up from germline, CDR1 is MDHEN and CDR2 is SYDVKM. The CDR3: CASSLLRFANTEAFF. CDR3 in DNA: TGTGCCAGCAGTTTATTGAGGTTTGCTAACACTGAAGCTTTCTTT.

CDR3 region: CASSLGYLTQYF. CDR3 DNA: TGTGCCAGCAGCTTAGGATACCTTACGCAGTATTTT. V gene TRBV7-6 combines with J gene TRBJ2-3; D is uncertain. CDR3 length equals 12 residues. Trimming stripped 1 base from V and 8 bases from J, with 7 bases between. In germline, CDR1 is SGHVS, CDR2 FNYEAQ.

This clonotype was picked up a small number of times. J is TRBJ2-7 and V is TRBV13; possibly TRBD1 for D (6 bases). The CDR3 loop spans 15 amino acids. Trimming removed 2 bases from V and 0 bases from J, with 11 bases in between. The germline CDR1 and CDR2 sequences are PRHDT and FYEKMQ (reference sequence). The CDR3 region is CASSLTGLNSYEQYF. CDR3 sequence (DNA): TGTGCCAGCAGCTTAACAGGGTTGAACTCCTACGAGCAGTACTTC.

This clonotype was picked up one time. The V and J genes are TRBV5-1 and TRBJ2-7; TRBD1 or TRBD2 may be the D gene (6 bases each). Germline V gives CDR1 SGHRS, CDR2 YFSETQ. This CDR3 spans 12 amino acids. The V and J ends lost 3 bases and 5 bases respectively, with 9 bases between them. In nucleotides, the CDR3 is TGCGCCAGCAGCTGGAGGGGGGACGAGCAGTACTTC. Translated, it gives CASSWRGDEQYF.